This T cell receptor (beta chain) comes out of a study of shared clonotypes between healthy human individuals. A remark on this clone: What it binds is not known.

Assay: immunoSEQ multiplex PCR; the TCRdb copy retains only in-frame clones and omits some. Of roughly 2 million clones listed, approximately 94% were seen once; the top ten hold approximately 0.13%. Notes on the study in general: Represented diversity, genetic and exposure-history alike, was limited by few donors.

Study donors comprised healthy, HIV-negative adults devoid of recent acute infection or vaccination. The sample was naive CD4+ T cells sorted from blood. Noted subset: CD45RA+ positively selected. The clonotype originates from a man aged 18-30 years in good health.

CDR3 in amino acids: CASSLGAVTADTQYF. CDR3 coding DNA: TGCGCCAGCAGCCTAGGAGCTGTCACCGCAGATACGCAGTATTTT. The chain carries TRBV4-3 and TRBJ2-3; no definite D call. The CDR3 is 15 amino acids. Germline CDR1 reads LGHNA; CDR2 reads YSLEER. Trimming cost V 4 bases and J 4 bases, with 15 bases left between them.